A selection of T cell receptor beta chains follows, all from one sample in a study of T cells after yellow fever vaccination. TCRdb reprocessed the 5' RACE reads via MiXCR and lists one record per CDR3 protein. Among about 260,000 distinct CDR3 sequences listed, 10% to 15% were seen once. This sample comprised CD4+ T cells sorted from PBMCs, obtained 45 days after the yellow fever booster vaccination. The receptors come from a man aged 25 to 40 who received the YFV17D yellow fever vaccine. Each CDR3 is given with its conserved first and last residue. Fields, in order: clone size, J gene, V gene, D gene, CDR3 DNA, CDR3 protein. A D gene is named only where the DNA matches it firmly. Only part of the rows carry a size: once, few, many, or a class if the clone is expanded.

clone_size: many; j_call: TRBJ2-1; v_call: TRBV29-1; d_call: TRBD1; cdr3_nt: TGCAGCGCAATTGGACAGGCCCGTGGGCAGTTCTTC; cdr3_aa: CSAIGQARGQFF
clone_size: -; j_call: TRBJ2-6; v_call: TRBV2; d_call: TRBD2; cdr3_nt: TGTGCCAGCAGTGAATCCGGGGGGGCTGGGGCCAACGTCCTGACTTTC; cdr3_aa: CASSESGGAGANVLTF
clone_size: -; j_call: TRBJ2-7; v_call: TRBV20-1; d_call: -; cdr3_nt: TGCAGTGCTAGTTCTAGCAATGGGCAGTACTTC; cdr3_aa: CSASSSNGQYF
clone_size: -; j_call: TRBJ2-7; v_call: TRBV24-1; d_call: TRBD1; cdr3_nt: TGTGCCACGGGGGGGACAGGGATCTACGAGCAGTACTTC; cdr3_aa: CATGGTGIYEQYF
clone_size: few; j_call: TRBJ1-3; v_call: TRBV12-3/TRBV12-4; d_call: -; cdr3_nt: TGTGCCAGCAGTTTAGATGGGATCGGAGTCTCTGGAAACACCATATATTTT; cdr3_aa: CASSLDGIGVSGNTIYF
clone_size: -; j_call: TRBJ2-7; v_call: TRBV5-1; d_call: -; cdr3_nt: TGCGCCAGCAGCTCCCGGACAGTCGGCGAGCAGTACTTC; cdr3_aa: CASSSRTVGEQYF
clone_size: -; j_call: TRBJ1-2; v_call: TRBV5-1; d_call: -; cdr3_nt: TGCGCCAGCAGCTTGGAGCAGGGTATCTATGGCTACACCTTC; cdr3_aa: CASSLEQGIYGYTF
clone_size: few; j_call: TRBJ2-5; v_call: TRBV28; d_call: -; cdr3_nt: TGTGCCAGCAAGCGCTCCCCGGGGACCCAGTACTTC; cdr3_aa: CASKRSPGTQYF
clone_size: few; j_call: TRBJ2-7; v_call: TRBV5-1; d_call: TRBD1; cdr3_nt: TGCGCCAGCACCACGGACAGGGATGGCGAGCAGTACTTC; cdr3_aa: CASTTDRDGEQYF
clone_size: few; j_call: TRBJ2-7; v_call: TRBV28; d_call: TRBD2; cdr3_nt: TGTGCCAGCAGTTTAGGGCTAGCGGTTTCCTACGAGCAGTACTTC; cdr3_aa: CASSLGLAVSYEQYF
clone_size: few; j_call: TRBJ1-4; v_call: TRBV25-1; d_call: -; cdr3_nt: TGTGCCAGCAGTGATGTGGGCGGTAATGAAAAACTGTTTTTT; cdr3_aa: CASSDVGGNEKLFF
clone_size: few; j_call: TRBJ2-6; v_call: TRBV4-2; d_call: TRBD2; cdr3_nt: TGTGCCAGCAGCCGCTTAGCGGGACCCGGGGCCAACGTCCTGACTTTC; cdr3_aa: CASSRLAGPGANVLTF
clone_size: few; j_call: TRBJ2-1; v_call: TRBV4-3; d_call: -; cdr3_nt: TGCGCCAGCAGCCAGGAGGGACGGCTCGAGCAGTTCTTC; cdr3_aa: CASSQEGRLEQFF
clone_size: few; j_call: TRBJ2-7; v_call: TRBV4-3; d_call: -; cdr3_nt: TGCGCCAGCAGCCAAGAGTGGGCGGGATCCTACGAGCAGTACTTC; cdr3_aa: CASSQEWAGSYEQYF
clone_size: few; j_call: TRBJ2-3; v_call: TRBV12-3/TRBV12-4; d_call: -; cdr3_nt: TGTGCCAGCAGTTTTTTTAGCAGCCCAGATACGCAGTATTTT; cdr3_aa: CASSFFSSPDTQYF
clone_size: -; j_call: TRBJ2-2; v_call: TRBV5-1; d_call: TRBD2; cdr3_nt: TGCGCCAGCAGCTCCCGGCTGGCGGGAGGCCTTCTTAACACCGGGGAGCTGTTTTTT; cdr3_aa: CASSSRLAGGLLNTGELFF
clone_size: few; j_call: TRBJ2-3; v_call: TRBV25-1; d_call: TRBD1; cdr3_nt: TGTGCCAGCAGCGAACAGGGGCGGGCAGATACGCAGTATTTT; cdr3_aa: CASSEQGRADTQYF
clone_size: many; j_call: TRBJ1-4; v_call: TRBV5-1; d_call: -; cdr3_nt: TGCGCCAGCAGCTTAGGGGGGACTAATGAAAAACTGTTTTTT; cdr3_aa: CASSLGGTNEKLFF
clone_size: few; j_call: TRBJ2-5; v_call: TRBV3-1; d_call: -; cdr3_nt: TGTGCCAGCAGAGGGGGCCAAGAGACCCAGTACTTC; cdr3_aa: CASRGGQETQYF
clone_size: -; j_call: TRBJ2-3; v_call: TRBV10-2; d_call: TRBD2; cdr3_nt: TGCGCCAGCACGGGGCCCCTAGCGGGAGAAGCAGATACGCAGTATTTT; cdr3_aa: CASTGPLAGEADTQYF
clone_size: -; j_call: TRBJ2-1; v_call: TRBV20-1; d_call: -; cdr3_nt: TGCAGTGCTAGAACTACCGGGAACGCGGGCTCCTACAATGAGCAGTTCTTC; cdr3_aa: CSARTTGNAGSYNEQFF
clone_size: many; j_call: TRBJ2-1; v_call: TRBV7-2; d_call: -; cdr3_nt: TGTGCCAGCAGCTTATACGATGAGCAGTTCTTC; cdr3_aa: CASSLYDEQFF
clone_size: -; j_call: TRBJ2-3; v_call: TRBV7-2; d_call: TRBD2; cdr3_nt: TGTGCCAGCAGCCCCAGCGGGAGTAGAGCAGATACGCAGTATTTT; cdr3_aa: CASSPSGSRADTQYF
clone_size: few; j_call: TRBJ2-1; v_call: TRBV7-2; d_call: TRBD1; cdr3_nt: TGTGCCAGCAGCATCGGGACAGAGTCTTTCAATGAGCAGTTCTTC; cdr3_aa: CASSIGTESFNEQFF
clone_size: -; j_call: TRBJ2-1; v_call: TRBV7-2; d_call: -; cdr3_nt: TGTGCCAGCAGCGAGCAACTTAGGGCGGGGAGTTACAATGAGCAGTTCTTC; cdr3_aa: CASSEQLRAGSYNEQFF
clone_size: -; j_call: TRBJ2-1; v_call: TRBV7-2; d_call: -; cdr3_nt: TGTGCCAGCAGCTCCCCCACAGGGTCCAATGAGCAGTTCTTC; cdr3_aa: CASSSPTGSNEQFF
clone_size: few; j_call: TRBJ2-1; v_call: TRBV7-2; d_call: -; cdr3_nt: TGTGCCAGCAGCTTAGCTAGCGACAATGAGCAGTTCTTC; cdr3_aa: CASSLASDNEQFF
clone_size: -; j_call: TRBJ2-3; v_call: TRBV11-2; d_call: -; cdr3_nt: TGTGCCAGCAGCTTAGCGGCCCGCACAGATACGCAGTATTTT; cdr3_aa: CASSLAARTDTQYF
clone_size: few; j_call: TRBJ1-5; v_call: TRBV6-6; d_call: -; cdr3_nt: TGTGCCAGCAGTTTCAGACAGCATCAGCCCCAGCATTTT; cdr3_aa: CASSFRQHQPQHF
clone_size: many; j_call: TRBJ2-1; v_call: TRBV20-1; d_call: -; cdr3_nt: TGCAGTGCTCGCCAGAATGCCCGCGGATACAATGAGCAGTTCTTC; cdr3_aa: CSARQNARGYNEQFF
clone_size: once; j_call: TRBJ2-1; v_call: TRBV5-1; d_call: -; cdr3_nt: TGCGCCAGCAGCTTGGCCCCTGGCCCCTACAATGAGCAGTTCTTC; cdr3_aa: CASSLAPGPYNEQFF
clone_size: few; j_call: TRBJ2-5; v_call: TRBV29-1; d_call: TRBD2; cdr3_nt: TGCAGCGCTACATCCCTGGCGGGAGAGAGGGAGACCCAGTACTTC; cdr3_aa: CSATSLAGERETQYF
clone_size: many; j_call: TRBJ1-2; v_call: TRBV27; d_call: TRBD1; cdr3_nt: TGTGCCAGCAGAGCTCCCGGGACAGGGAAAGGCTACACCTTC; cdr3_aa: CASRAPGTGKGYTF
clone_size: -; j_call: TRBJ2-2; v_call: TRBV29-1; d_call: TRBD1; cdr3_nt: TGCAGCGTTGAATTTAACAGGGGATCCAACACCGGGGAGCTGTTTTTT; cdr3_aa: CSVEFNRGSNTGELFF
clone_size: few; j_call: TRBJ2-1; v_call: TRBV20-1; d_call: TRBD2; cdr3_nt: TGCAGTGCTAGCCATGGAGGAGCGGGATCCTACAATGAGCAGTTCTTC; cdr3_aa: CSASHGGAGSYNEQFF
clone_size: few; j_call: TRBJ2-1; v_call: TRBV5-1; d_call: TRBD2; cdr3_nt: TGCGCCAGCAGCTTGGCCACTAGCGGGAGCGGTGAGCAGTTCTTC; cdr3_aa: CASSLATSGSGEQFF
clone_size: -; j_call: TRBJ2-1; v_call: TRBV7-3; d_call: TRBD1; cdr3_nt: TGTGCCAGCAGCTCCGCGGGGACAGGTTACAATGAGCAGTTCTTC; cdr3_aa: CASSSAGTGYNEQFF
clone_size: -; j_call: TRBJ2-6; v_call: TRBV10-3; d_call: -; cdr3_nt: TGTGCCATCAGTTTTGTTATGAGGCCCTCTGGGGCCAACGTCCTGACTTTC; cdr3_aa: CAISFVMRPSGANVLTF
clone_size: -; j_call: TRBJ2-3; v_call: TRBV20-1; d_call: TRBD2; cdr3_nt: TGCAGTGCTAGAGGTACGGGAGGAGATACGCAGTATTTT; cdr3_aa: CSARGTGGDTQYF
clone_size: -; j_call: TRBJ2-3; v_call: TRBV12-3/TRBV12-4; d_call: TRBD1; cdr3_nt: TGTGCCAGCAGCCCGACAGGGGGTTTCACAGATACGCAGTATTTT; cdr3_aa: CASSPTGGFTDTQYF
clone_size: -; j_call: TRBJ1-2; v_call: TRBV5-1; d_call: TRBD1; cdr3_nt: TGCGCCAGCAGTCCCGGGACAGCTACGTATGGCTACACCTTC; cdr3_aa: CASSPGTATYGYTF